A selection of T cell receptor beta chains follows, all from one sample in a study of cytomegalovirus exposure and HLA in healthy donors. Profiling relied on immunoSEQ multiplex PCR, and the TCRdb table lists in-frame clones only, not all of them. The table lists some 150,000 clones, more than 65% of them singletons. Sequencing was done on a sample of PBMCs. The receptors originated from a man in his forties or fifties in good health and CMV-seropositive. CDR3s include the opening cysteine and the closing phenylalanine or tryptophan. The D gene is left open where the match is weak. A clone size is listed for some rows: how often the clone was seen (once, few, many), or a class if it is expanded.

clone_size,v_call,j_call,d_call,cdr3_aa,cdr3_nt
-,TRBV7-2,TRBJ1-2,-,CASSPSRGPYYGYTF,TGTGCCAGCAGCCCGTCCAGGGGCCCTTACTATGGCTACACCTTC
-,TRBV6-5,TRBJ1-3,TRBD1,CASADRASGNTIYF,TGTGCCAGCGCAGACAGGGCTTCTGGAAACACCATATATTTT
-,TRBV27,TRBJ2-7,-,CASSLSGSSYEQYF,TGTGCCAGCAGTTTATCGGGCAGCTCCTACGAGCAGTACTTC
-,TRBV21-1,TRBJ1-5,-,CASTYKGQGPYSNQPQHF,TGTGCCAGCACCTATAAAGGACAGGGACCTTATAGCAATCAGCCCCAGCATTTT
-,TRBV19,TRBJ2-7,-,CASSIRAGAVDSYEQYF,TGTGCCAGTAGTATACGAGCCGGCGCGGTTGACTCCTACGAGCAGTACTTC
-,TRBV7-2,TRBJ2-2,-,CASSLGGYTGELFF,TGTGCCAGCAGCTTAGGAGGGTACACCGGGGAGCTGTTTTTT
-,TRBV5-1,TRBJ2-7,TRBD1,CASSRDRLYEQYF,TGCGCCAGCAGCCGGGACAGGCTGTACGAGCAGTACTTC
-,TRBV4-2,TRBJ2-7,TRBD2,CASSLETSGSYEQYF,TGTGCCAGCAGCCTGGAGACTAGCGGGAGCTACGAGCAGTACTTC
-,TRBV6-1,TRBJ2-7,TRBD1,CASMGTGSTYEQYF,TGTGCCAGCATGGGGACAGGCTCTACCTACGAGCAGTACTTC
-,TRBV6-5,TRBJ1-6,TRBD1,CASSPGGGNSPLHF,TGTGCCAGCAGTCCAGGGGGCGGCAATTCACCCCTCCACTTT
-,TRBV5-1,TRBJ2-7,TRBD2,CASSPGASGSSYEQYF,TGCGCCAGCAGCCCAGGCGCTAGCGGGAGCTCCTACGAGCAGTACTTC
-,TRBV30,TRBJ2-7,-,CAWSVLGGRSYEQYF,TGTGCCTGGAGTGTACTAGGGGGTAGGTCCTACGAGCAGTACTTC
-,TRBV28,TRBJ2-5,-,CASSPSVEATETQYF,TGTGCCAGCAGTCCGTCGGTCGAGGCGACGGAGACCCAGTACTTC
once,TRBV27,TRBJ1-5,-,CASSLRGHLNQPQHF,TGTGCCAGCAGTTTAAGAGGACACTTGAATCAGCCCCAGCATTTT
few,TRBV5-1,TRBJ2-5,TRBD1,CASSNTGGRETQYF,TGCGCCAGCAGCAATACAGGGGGCAGAGAGACCCAGTACTTC
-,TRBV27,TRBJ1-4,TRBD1,CASSMTGANEKLFF,TGTGCCAGCAGCATGACAGGGGCTAATGAAAAACTGTTTTTT
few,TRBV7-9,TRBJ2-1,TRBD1,CSSIPYSRGTDNEQFF,TGTTCCAGCATTCCCTACTCGAGAGGGACAGACAATGAGCAGTTCTTC
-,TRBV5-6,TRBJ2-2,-,CASSWGENTGELFF,TGTGCCAGCAGCTGGGGAGAAAACACCGGGGAGCTGTTTTTT
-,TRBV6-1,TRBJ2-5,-,CASSEVRGETQYF,TGTGCCAGCAGTGAAGTGAGGGGGGAGACCCAGTACTTC
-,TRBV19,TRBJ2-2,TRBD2,CASGPWRETTGELFF,TGTGCCAGTGGACCTTGGCGGGAGACCACCGGGGAGCTGTTTTTT
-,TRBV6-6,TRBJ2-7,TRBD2,CASSYSIASGRNEQYF,TGTGCCAGCAGTTACTCGATAGCTAGCGGGAGGAACGAGCAGTACTTC
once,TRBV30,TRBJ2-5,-,CAWSPYQETQYF,TGTGCCTGGAGCCCGTACCAAGAGACCCAGTACTTC
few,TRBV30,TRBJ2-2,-,CAWSVLRGGELFF,TGTGCCTGGAGTGTTTTAAGGGGTGGGGAGCTGTTTTTT